One sample yielded the 27 T cell receptor beta chains listed below, sequenced in a study of control samples from healthy donors and cancer patients. Sequenced by immunoSEQ multiplex PCR; TCRdb stores in-frame clones only, minus some. Here the sample spans around 170,000 clones, just over 85% being singletons. Sequences were obtained from blood. Every receptor here comes from a woman in her 30s in good health.

The chain joins TRBV28 to TRBJ2-3; 10 positions agree with TRBD1. This CDR3 is built from 15 residues. V lost 7 bases to trimming and J lost 6 bases; unmatched junction nucleotides: 10. Germline V gene data show CDR1 as MDHEN and CDR2 as SYDVKM. The CDR3 DNA is TGTGCCAGCAAGCAGGACAGGGGGATTCGTGATACGCAGTATTTT. Translated: CASKQDRGIRDTQYF.

The chain carries TRBV15 and TRBJ2-7, with D hard to call. The CDR3 is 14 amino acids. V lost 5 bases and J lost 0, with 11 bases in between. CDR1 and CDR2 (germline): LNHNV, YYDKDF (reference sequence). The CDR3 sequence is CATSRVSYSYEQYF. In DNA form, the CDR3 reads TGTGCCACCAGCCGGGTATCCTACTCCTACGAGCAGTACTTC. Filled out from reference TRBV15 and TRBJ2-7, the complete variable domain reads DAMVIQNPRYQVTQFGKPVTLSCSQTLNHNVMYWYQQKSSQAPKLLFHYYDKDFNNEADTPDNFQSRRPNTSFCFLDIRSPGLGDTAMYLCATSRVSYSYEQYFGPGTRLTVT.

This chain uses TRBV6-6 with TRBJ2-4; D remains unclear. Germline V CDR1 and CDR2: MNHNY, SVGAGI (reference sequence). The CDR3 covers 11 residues. Trimming pared 6 bases from V and 5 bases from J, leaving 5 bases between. The chain's CDR3 is CASSNQNIQYF. CDR3 nucleotides: TGTGCCAGCAGCAACCAAAACATTCAGTACTTC.

The rearrangement links TRBV5-1 to TRBJ2-7; 7 bases fit TRBD1. Looked up from germline, CDR1 is SGHRS and CDR2 is YFSETQ. The CDR3 spans 14 residues. The V segment lost 0 bases and the J segment 7 bases; nucleotides outside the gene matches: 7. The CDR3 DNA follows: TGCGCCAGCAGCTTGGGAGGGGGCAGGGAGGAGCAGTACTTC. As protein: CASSLGGGREEQYF.

The chain links TRBV30 to TRBJ1-1; no reliable D call. Trimming stripped 1 base from V and 4 bases from J, with 10 bases between. The CDR3 consists of 13 residues. CDR1 and CDR2 (germline): GTSNPN, SVGIG (reference sequence). This CDR3 is CAWSGSVLTEAFF. In nucleotides, the CDR3 is TGTGCCTGGAGTGGCTCGGTGCTCACTGAAGCTTTCTTT.

The chain uses TRBV4-2 and TRBJ1-2; no definite D call. The germline V and J ends were trimmed by 2 bases and 2 bases, with 12 bases remaining between them. CDR3 length: 15 residues. CDR1 and CDR2 (germline): LGHNA, YNFKEQ. CDR3: CASSQTRTENYGYTF. In DNA, the CDR3 is TGTGCCAGCAGCCAAACGAGGACCGAGAACTATGGCTACACCTTC.

The chain has TRBV9 and TRBJ1-1; 12 bases line up with TRBD1. Germline lookup yields CDR1 SGDLS and CDR2 YYNGEE. After removal of 3 bases from V and 2 bases from J, the junction contained 5 bases not matched to a gene. CDR3 length: 16 residues. The CDR3 here is CASSAGDRGQNTEAFF. The DNA of the CDR3 is TGTGCCAGCAGCGCCGGGGACAGGGGGCAAAACACTGAAGCTTTCTTT.

The gene calls are TRBV5-5 and TRBJ2-1, with 10 bases fitting TRBD2. This CDR3 contains 15 residues. The J segment lost 6 bases and the V segment lost 1 base, leaving 4 bases of the junction unmatched. CDR1 and CDR2 from the germline V gene are SGHKS and YYEKEE (reference sequence). CDR3 loop: CASSLSSGRGNEQFF. CDR3 in DNA: TGTGCCAGCAGCTTGTCTAGCGGGAGAGGCAATGAGCAGTTCTTC.

The chain links TRBV3-1 (or the pseudogene TRBV3-2) to TRBJ2-1, with D maybe TRBD1 (8 bases). In germline, CDR1 is LGHDT, CDR2 YNNKEL (reference sequence). The CDR3 length is 17 residues. With 0 bases removed from V and 8 bases from J, the gap between germline ends came to 20 bases. This CDR3 reads CASSQDRNRGGKDEQFF. The CDR3 nucleotides read TGTGCCAGCAGCCAAGATAGGAACAGGGGGGGTAAGGATGAGCAGTTCTTC.

The rearrangement uses TRBV2 and TRBJ1-4; weak D call: TRBD1 (6 bases). The CDR3 covers 16 residues. The V end was cut by 8 bases, the J end by 4 bases, with 20 bases between. In germline, CDR1 is SNHLY, CDR2 FYNNEI. CDR3 in amino acids: CASRRDNPPGNEKLFF. CDR3 coding DNA: TGTGCCAGCCGAAGGGACAACCCCCCCGGTAATGAAAAACTGTTTTTT.

The rearrangement links TRBV11-2 to TRBJ1-3; the D is unclear. The CDR3 runs 16 residues. V was shortened by 8 bases and J by 0 bases, with 17 bases between the two germline ends. The germline V gene has CDR1 SGHAT and CDR2 FQNNGV. The CDR3 region is CASASVSFPSGNTIYF. CDR3 nucleotide sequence: TGTGCCAGCGCTTCGGTTTCCTTTCCCTCTGGAAACACCATATATTTT.

This clone was counted only a few times. The chain combines TRBV19 with TRBJ1-5; possibly TRBD1 for D (5 bases). The CDR3 consists of 13 residues. Trimming pared 11 bases from V and 2 bases from J, leaving 13 bases between. Germline CDR1 and CDR2: LNHDA and SQIVND (reference sequence). The CDR3 nucleotides are TGTGCCTGCAGGGAGCGGGGCAATCAGCCCCAGCATTTT. Residues: CACRERGNQPQHF.

The J gene is TRBJ2-3, the V gene TRBV7-2; TRBD2 might be the D (6 bases). This CDR3 is built from 15 residues. V was cut by 4 bases and J by 4 bases, with 15 bases left in between. The germline CDR1 and CDR2 sequences are SGHTA and FQGNSA. Written as DNA, the CDR3 is TGTGCCAGCAGCTCCACTTTAGGACTATCAGATACGCAGTATTTT. Its translation is CASSSTLGLSDTQYF.

The chain has TRBV11-1 and TRBJ2-7, with D possibly being TRBD2 (5 bases). With 9 bases removed from V and 1 base from J, the gap between germline ends came to 19 bases. CDR3 length equals 15 residues. Germline V gene data show CDR1 as SGHAT and CDR2 as FQDESV (reference sequence). The CDR3 reads CASSPGMGGSYEQYF. The CDR3 region has the DNA TGTGCCAGTTCTCCCGGGATGGGCGGATCCTACGAGCAGTACTTC. Looking up the rest from reference TRBV11-1 and TRBJ2-7 gives the full variable domain: EAEVAQSPRYKITEKSQAVAFWCDPISGHATLYWYRQILGQGPELLVQFQDESVVDDSQLPKDRFSAERLKGVDSTLKIQPAELGDSAMYLCASSPGMGGSYEQYFGPGTRLTVT.

This rearrangement joins TRBV15 to TRBJ2-1; the match to TRBD2 covers 9 bases. J gave up 4 bases and V 0 bases, and 4 bases lay outside the gene matches. In germline, CDR1 is LNHNV, CDR2 YYDKDF (reference sequence). The CDR3 runs 16 residues. CDR3 DNA sequence: TGTGCCACCAGCAGAGATCCCGGACTAGCGTACAATGAGCAGTTCTTC. Its protein is CATSRDPGLAYNEQFF.

CDR3: CASSTSGMGYEQYF. The CDR3 DNA follows: TGTGCCAGTAGTACTAGCGGGATGGGATACGAGCAGTACTTC. The chain uses TRBV19 and TRBJ2-7, with 9 bases aligning to TRBD2. This CDR3 has 14 amino acids. V was pared by 4 bases and J by 4 bases, with 5 bases of the junction left unmatched. Looked up from germline, CDR1 is LNHDA and CDR2 is SQIVND (reference sequence). The full variable domain, rest sourced from reference TRBV19 and TRBJ2-7, is DGGITQSPKYLFRKEGQNVTLSCEQNLNHDAMYWYRQDPGQGLRLIYYSQIVNDFQKGDIAEGYSVSREKKESFPLTVTSAQKNPTAFYLCASSTSGMGYEQYFGPGTRLTVT.

As for this clone: One junction end does not reproduce the germline sequence, and a read error may be involved. The V call is TRBV15, the J call TRBJ1-5; D call uncertain. Germline V lookup: CDR1 LNHNV, CDR2 YYDKDF (reference sequence). There are 13 residues in the CDR3. This chain's CDR3 is CATSRDSTHDRAF. The CDR3 nucleotides are TGTGCCACCAGCAGAGACTCGACACACGATCGGGCATTT.

The rearrangement links TRBV4-1 to TRBJ2-7; 11 nucleotides line up with TRBD2. The CDR3 has 17 residues. Unmatched junction bases numbered 15, after V lost 4 bases and J lost 7 bases. The germline V gene encodes CDR1 MGHRA and CDR2 YSYEKL. The CDR3 here is CASSPIGGLAAFEEQYV. The CDR3 DNA follows: TGCGCCAGCAGCCCTATAGGGGGACTAGCGGCCTTTGAGGAGCAGTACGTC.

This chain uses TRBV19 with TRBJ2-7, with unresolved D. Germline-derived CDR1 and CDR2 are LNHDA and SQIVND (reference sequence). This CDR3 has 14 residues. The V and J ends lost 5 bases and 0 bases respectively, with 11 bases between them. CDR3 amino acids: CASSFSLSSYEQYV. CDR3 DNA: TGTGCCAGTAGTTTCAGTCTCAGCTCCTACGAGCAGTACGTC.

V is TRBV28 and J is TRBJ1-3, with unresolved D. Germline assignment: CDR1 MDHEN and CDR2 SYDVKM. Trimming took off 2 bases at V and 2 bases at J, with 13 bases between the two ends. The CDR3 consists of 16 residues. The DNA for the CDR3 is TGTGCCAGCAGTTTACCTTTCGGGGAGGCTGGAAACACCATATATTTT. As protein: CASSLPFGEAGNTIYF. The variable domain in full, completed from reference TRBV28 and TRBJ1-3, reads DVKVTQSSRYLVKRTGEKVFLECVQDMDHENMFWYRQDPGLGLRLIYFSYDVKMKEKGDIPEGYSVSREKKERFSLILESASTNQTSMYLCASSLPFGEAGNTIYFGEGSWLTVV.

This clone appeared once. The rearrangement links TRBV3-1 (or the pseudogene TRBV3-2) to TRBJ1-6; the D gene is possibly TRBD1 (5 bases). The length of the CDR3 is 14 residues. Trimming stripped 9 bases from V and 10 bases from J, with 19 bases between. Looked up from germline, CDR1 is LGHDT and CDR2 is YNNKEL (reference sequence). The CDR3 region has the DNA TGTGCCAGTAACCTCCGGGACTCAGGCTCACCCCTCCACTTT. Protein sequence: CASNLRDSGSPLHF.

This clone showed up just once. The genes are TRBV4-1 and TRBJ2-3; either TRBD1 or TRBD2 may fit D (5 bases each). The CDR3 runs to 15 residues. CDR1 and CDR2 from the germline V gene are MGHRA and YSYEKL. V dropped 4 bases and J dropped 4 bases, with 15 bases sitting between them. The chain's CDR3 is CASSRTEGRADTQYF. The CDR3 DNA is TGCGCCAGCAGCCGTACTGAGGGGCGAGCAGATACGCAGTATTTT.

This rearrangement joins TRBV4-2 to TRBJ2-4, with 9 bases fitting TRBD2. The CDR3 is 16 amino acids. Germline V gives CDR1 LGHNA, CDR2 YNFKEQ. V shed 0 bases, J shed 8 bases, and the junction held 8 bases outside the gene matches. CDR3 in amino acids: CASSQDAAGGRDIQYF. DNA of the CDR3: TGTGCCAGCAGCCAAGATGCCGCGGGAGGGCGAGACATTCAGTACTTC.

Worth noting for this clone: The identical CDR3 is also encoded by other nucleotide sequences in the sample. The CDR3 here is CASSLQGNSPLHF. CDR3 nucleotides: TGTGCCAGCAGCTTGCAGGGGAATTCACCCCTCCACTTT. The V and J genes are TRBV7-2 and TRBJ1-6; D might be TRBD1 (6 bases). The germline V and J ends were trimmed by 3 bases and 7 bases, with 7 bases remaining between them. CDR1 is SGHTA and CDR2 is FQGNSA in the germline V gene. This CDR3 comprises 13 residues.

The CDR3 loop reads CTSSQDWGNYGYTF. The DNA of the CDR3 is TGCACCAGCAGCCAAGATTGGGGAAACTATGGCTACACCTTC. V gene TRBV1 combines with J gene TRBJ1-2. TRBV1 is recorded as a pseudogene. This CDR3 region has 14 residues.

The chain is built from TRBV5-6 and TRBJ2-3, with D possibly matching TRBD2 (6 bases). V lost 0 bases and J 0 bases, leaving 11 bases between the germline ends. The germline CDR1 and CDR2 sequences are SGHDT and YYEEEE. There are 16 residues in the CDR3. The CDR3 here is CASSLDTSRSTDTQYF. CDR3 sequence (DNA): TGTGCCAGCAGCTTGGATACTAGCCGGAGCACAGATACGCAGTATTTT.

This chain uses TRBV15 with TRBJ2-5; D is possibly TRBD2 (6 bases). The germline V gene encodes CDR1 LNHNV and CDR2 YYDKDF (reference sequence). The V gene lost 5 bases and the J gene lost 3 bases, with 7 bases spanning the gap. CDR3 size: 12 residues. The DNA for the CDR3 is TGTGCCACCAGCGGACTAAAAGAGACCCAGTACTTC. This sequence encodes CATSGLKETQYF. Full variable domain (outside the CDR3, taken from reference TRBV15 and TRBJ2-5): DAMVIQNPRYQVTQFGKPVTLSCSQTLNHNVMYWYQQKSSQAPKLLFHYYDKDFNNEADTPDNFQSRRPNTSFCFLDIRSPGLGDTAMYLCATSGLKETQYFGPGTRLLVL.